The 15 T cell receptor beta chains in this list originate from one sample, sequenced in a study of response to subunit inactivated influenza vaccine. TCRdb re-derived calls from the RT-PCR reads in MiXCR, one entry per CDR3 protein. The sample has hundreds of thousands of distinct CDR3 sequences; over 25% are singletons. The specimen was CD4+ T cells sorted from PBMCs, collected 4 to 6 days after vaccination. Receptor source: a man aged 50 or older who received an inactivated influenza vaccine.

This chain joins TRBV29-1 and TRBJ2-7; no reliable D call. The germline CDR1 and CDR2 sequences are SQVTM and ANQGSEA. The CDR3 length is 13 residues. Between the trimmed V and J ends, which lost 8 bases and 2 bases, there was a span of 16 bases. The CDR3 DNA reads as TGCAGCTTCGTGGCAGGTGCAACCTACGAGCAGTACTTC. Amino acid sequence: CSFVAGATYEQYF.

The chain couples TRBV3-1 to TRBJ2-1; TRBD1 matches 8 bases. The CDR3 has 14 residues. CDR1 and CDR2 from the germline V gene are LGHDT and YNNKEL (reference sequence). Losses at the gene ends were 3 bases for V and 7 bases for J; bases not matched to a gene: 5. The CDR3: CASSHPDRENEQFF. DNA of the CDR3: TGTGCCAGCAGCCATCCGGACAGGGAGAATGAGCAGTTCTTC.

J is TRBJ1-5 and V is TRBV7-8; D call uncertain. Germline lookup yields CDR1 SGHVS and CDR2 FQNEAQ. The CDR3 is made up of 16 amino acids. Trimming pared 2 bases from V and 11 bases from J, leaving 22 bases between. In nucleotides, the CDR3 is TGTGCCAGCAGCTTATATGACCCCCGAGGAGGTGGGACCCAGCATTTT. This translates into CASSLYDPRGGGTQHF. Together with reference TRBV7-8 and TRBJ1-5, the CDR3 gives the full variable domain: GAGVSQSPRYKVAKRGQDVALRCDPISGHVSLFWYQQALGQGPEFLTYFQNEAQLDKSGLPSDRFFAERPEGSVSTLKIQRTQQEDSAVYLCASSLYDPRGGGTQHFGDGTRLSIL.

V gene TRBV5-6 combines with J gene TRBJ2-4; 8 bases match TRBD1. The V gene end was trimmed by 4 bases and the J gene end by 7 bases; junction bases not matched to a gene: 7. This CDR3 comprises 14 residues. Germline CDR1 reads SGHDT; CDR2 reads YYEEEE. The DNA for the CDR3 is TGTGCCAGCAGCAAACTGACAGGGGTGAACATTCAGTACTTC. This translates into CASSKLTGVNIQYF.

The chain has TRBV18 and TRBJ2-1; no definite D call. CDR3 length: 16 residues. CDR1 is KGHSH and CDR2 is LQKENI in the germline V gene. Trimming removed 1 base from V and 0 bases from J, with 10 bases in between. DNA for the CDR3: TGTGCCAGCTCACCACTACGGAAATCCTCCTACAATGAGCAGTTCTTC. This codes for CASSPLRKSSYNEQFF.

V gene TRBV20-1 combines with J gene TRBJ2-1, with D unclear. Germline lookup yields CDR1 DFQATT and CDR2 SNEGSKA (reference sequence). Trimming cost V 7 bases and J 9 bases, with 10 bases left between them. The CDR3 sequence is 10 residues long. CDR3 protein: CSGGSGEQFF. CDR3 sequence (DNA): TGCAGTGGGGGTTCTGGTGAGCAGTTCTTC.

A remark on this clonotype: At one boundary the junction diverges from the germline segment, which might be a read error. The chain couples TRBV4-3 to TRBJ2-3; D is possibly TRBD2 (7 bases). Germline values: CDR1 LGHNA, CDR2 YSLEER. The CDR3 is made up of 15 amino acids. The CDR3, as DNA: TGCGCCAGCAGCCAAGATGGCGGGGGCACACATACGCAGTATTTT. Its protein is CASSQDGGGTHTQYF.

The rearrangement joins TRBV6-5 to TRBJ1-6, with no clear D. Trimming cost V 2 bases and J 8 bases, with 7 bases left between them. CDR1 is MNHEY, CDR2 SVGAGI, per germline. There are 13 residues in the CDR3. The CDR3 coding sequence is TGTGCCAGCAGTTACCTCGGTGATTCACCCCTCCACTTT. This encodes CASSYLGDSPLHF.

V is TRBV4-1 and J is TRBJ2-6; D is possibly TRBD1 (6 bases). The CDR3 has 17 residues. Germline V gene lookup returns CDR1 MGHRA and CDR2 YSYEKL. The V and J ends lost 1 base and 3 bases respectively, with 13 bases between them. CDR3 residues: CASSQGFSGVGANVLTF. The CDR3 nucleotides are TGCGCCAGCAGCCAAGGCTTTTCAGGGGTTGGGGCCAACGTCCTGACTTTC.

The chain has TRBV28 and TRBJ1-4; D remains ambiguous. Trimming left V 3 bases short and J 4 bases short, with 9 bases between. The CDR3 is 14 amino acids. In germline, CDR1 is MDHEN, CDR2 SYDVKM. The CDR3 DNA sequence: TGTGCCAGCAGTTTTCGGGGAGTTAATGAAAAACTGTTTTTT. Translated: CASSFRGVNEKLFF.

This rearrangement joins TRBV15 to TRBJ2-5, with D possibly being TRBD2 (5 bases). V lost 1 base and J lost 3, with 18 bases in between. Per the germline V gene, CDR1 is LNHNV and CDR2 is YYDKDF (reference sequence). CDR3 length: 17 amino acids. In DNA form, the CDR3 reads TGTGCCACCAGCAGAGCAGCTTTTTTGGGAGCGGAAGAGACCCAGTACTTC. Residues: CATSRAAFLGAEETQYF.

This clonotype occurred a few times. The rearrangement links TRBV12-3 or TRBV12-4 to TRBJ2-2; D ambiguous. V was trimmed by 7 bases and J by 1 base, leaving 10 bases between them. The CDR3 is 14 residues long. The CDR3 DNA follows: TGTGCCAGCACCCCGGCCAGGAACACCGGGGAGCTGTTTTTT. It translates to CASTPARNTGELFF.

V is TRBV6-1 and J is TRBJ1-4, with a possible D match to TRBD1 (6 bases). V was shortened by 5 bases and J by 5 bases, with 15 bases between the two germline ends. The CDR3 sequence is 15 residues long. Germline assignment: CDR1 MNHNS and CDR2 SASEGT. The CDR3 protein is CASSKRQASNEKLFF. In DNA form, the CDR3 reads TGTGCCAGCAGTAAACGACAGGCTTCCAATGAAAAACTGTTTTTT.

This clonotype is categorized as medium-sized. This chain uses TRBV29-1 with TRBJ2-1; D is undetermined. The germline gives CDR1 SQVTM, CDR2 ANQGSEA. The CDR3 covers 15 residues. The V end was cut by 4 bases, the J end by 0 bases, with 13 bases between. DNA for the CDR3: TGCAGCGTTGGAAAGACGGGTATCTCCTACAATGAGCAGTTCTTC. Protein: CSVGKTGISYNEQFF.

This clonotype has only a few counts. The V and J genes are TRBV29-1 and TRBJ2-1; TRBD1 is a possible D gene (6 bases). Trimming cost V 1 base and J 6 bases, with 7 bases left between them. CDR1 SQVTM and CDR2 ANQGSEA come from the germline V gene. The CDR3 sequence is 12 residues long. In DNA, the CDR3 is TGCAGCGTTGAAGCAGGGGTCAATGAGCAGTTCTTC. Translated: CSVEAGVNEQFF.